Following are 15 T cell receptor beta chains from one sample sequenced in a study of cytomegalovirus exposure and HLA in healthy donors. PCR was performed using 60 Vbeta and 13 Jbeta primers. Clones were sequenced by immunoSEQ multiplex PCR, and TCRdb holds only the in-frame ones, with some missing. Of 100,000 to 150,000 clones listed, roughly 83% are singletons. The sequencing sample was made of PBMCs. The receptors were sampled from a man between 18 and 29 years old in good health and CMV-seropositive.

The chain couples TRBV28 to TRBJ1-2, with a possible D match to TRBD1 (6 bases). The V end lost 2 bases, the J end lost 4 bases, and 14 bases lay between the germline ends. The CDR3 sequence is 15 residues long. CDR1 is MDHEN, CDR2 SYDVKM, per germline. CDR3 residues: CASSLGAGVIYGYTF. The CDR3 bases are TGTGCCAGCAGTTTAGGGGCAGGGGTTATCTATGGCTACACCTTC.

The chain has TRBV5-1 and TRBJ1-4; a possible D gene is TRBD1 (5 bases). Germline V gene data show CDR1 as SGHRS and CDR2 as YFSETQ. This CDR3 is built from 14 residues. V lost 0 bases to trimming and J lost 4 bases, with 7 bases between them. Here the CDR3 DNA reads TGCGCCAGCAGCTTGGCAGGGATTAATGAAAAACTGTTTTTT. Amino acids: CASSLAGINEKLFF.

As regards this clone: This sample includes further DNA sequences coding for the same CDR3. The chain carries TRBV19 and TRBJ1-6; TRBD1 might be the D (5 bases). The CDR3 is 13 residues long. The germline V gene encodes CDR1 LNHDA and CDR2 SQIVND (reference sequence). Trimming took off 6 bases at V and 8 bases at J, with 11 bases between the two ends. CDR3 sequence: CASSHRDYSPLHF. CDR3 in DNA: TGTGCCAGTAGCCACCGGGACTATTCACCCCTCCACTTT. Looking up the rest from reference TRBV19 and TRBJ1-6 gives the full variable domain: DGGITQSPKYLFRKEGQNVTLSCEQNLNHDAMYWYRQDPGQGLRLIYYSQIVNDFQKGDIAEGYSVSREKKESFPLTVTSAQKNPTAFYLCASSHRDYSPLHFGNGTRLTVT.

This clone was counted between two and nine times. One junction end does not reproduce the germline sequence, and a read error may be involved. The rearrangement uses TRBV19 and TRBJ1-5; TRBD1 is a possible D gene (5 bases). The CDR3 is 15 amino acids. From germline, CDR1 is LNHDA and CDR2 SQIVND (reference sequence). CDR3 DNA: TGTGCCAGTAGTGGACGGTCAGGGATCAGTCAGCCCCCGCATTTT. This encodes CASSGRSGISQPPHF.

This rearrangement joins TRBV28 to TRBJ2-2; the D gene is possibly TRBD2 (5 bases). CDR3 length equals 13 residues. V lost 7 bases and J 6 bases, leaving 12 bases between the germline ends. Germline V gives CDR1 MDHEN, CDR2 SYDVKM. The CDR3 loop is CASTRVQAGELFF. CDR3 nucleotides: TGTGCCAGCACGAGGGTGCAGGCCGGGGAGCTGTTTTTT. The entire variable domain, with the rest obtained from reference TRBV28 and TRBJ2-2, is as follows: DVKVTQSSRYLVKRTGEKVFLECVQDMDHENMFWYRQDPGLGLRLIYFSYDVKMKEKGDIPEGYSVSREKKERFSLILESASTNQTSMYLCASTRVQAGELFFGEGSRLTVL.

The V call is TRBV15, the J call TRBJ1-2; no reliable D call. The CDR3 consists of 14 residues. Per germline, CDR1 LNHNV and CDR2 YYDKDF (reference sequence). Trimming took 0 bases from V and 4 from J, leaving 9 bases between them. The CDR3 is CATSREEGIYGYTF. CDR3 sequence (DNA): TGTGCCACCAGCAGAGAAGAGGGAATCTATGGCTACACCTTC.

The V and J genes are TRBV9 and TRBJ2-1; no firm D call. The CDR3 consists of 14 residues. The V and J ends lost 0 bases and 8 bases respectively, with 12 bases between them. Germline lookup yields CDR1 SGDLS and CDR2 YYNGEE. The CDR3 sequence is CASSVDFPPDEQFF. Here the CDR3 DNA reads TGTGCCAGCAGCGTAGATTTCCCCCCGGATGAGCAGTTCTTC.

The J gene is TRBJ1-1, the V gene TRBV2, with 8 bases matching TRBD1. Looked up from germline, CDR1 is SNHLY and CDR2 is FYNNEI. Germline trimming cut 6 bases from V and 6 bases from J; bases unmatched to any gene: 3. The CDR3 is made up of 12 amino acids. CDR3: CASRGQGSEAFF. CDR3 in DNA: TGTGCCAGCAGAGGACAGGGTTCTGAAGCTTTCTTT.

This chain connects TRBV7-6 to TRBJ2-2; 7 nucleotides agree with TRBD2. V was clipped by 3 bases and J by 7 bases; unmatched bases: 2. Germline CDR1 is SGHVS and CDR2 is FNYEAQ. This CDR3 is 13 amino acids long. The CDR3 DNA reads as TGTGCCAGCAGCTTGGGGGGGTTCGGGGAGCTGTTTTTT. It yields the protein CASSLGGFGELFF.

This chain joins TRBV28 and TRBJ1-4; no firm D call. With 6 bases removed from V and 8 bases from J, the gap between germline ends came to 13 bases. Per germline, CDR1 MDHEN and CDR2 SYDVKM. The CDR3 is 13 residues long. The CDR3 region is CASRLGRSEKLFF. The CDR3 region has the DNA TGTGCCAGCAGGTTGGGGAGGAGCGAAAAACTGTTTTTT.

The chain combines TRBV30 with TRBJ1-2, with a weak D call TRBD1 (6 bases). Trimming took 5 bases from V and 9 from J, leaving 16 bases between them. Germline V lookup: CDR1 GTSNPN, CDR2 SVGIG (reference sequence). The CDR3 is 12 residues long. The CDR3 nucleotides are TGTGCCTGGGAACAGGGACTACGGAGCTACACCTTC. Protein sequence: CAWEQGLRSYTF.

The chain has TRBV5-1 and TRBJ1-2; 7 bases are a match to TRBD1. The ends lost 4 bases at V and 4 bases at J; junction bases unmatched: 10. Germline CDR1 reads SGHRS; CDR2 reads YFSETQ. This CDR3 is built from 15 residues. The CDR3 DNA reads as TGCGCCAGCAGCCCCAGGGACAGTGGGAGCTATGGCTACACCTTC. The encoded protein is CASSPRDSGSYGYTF.

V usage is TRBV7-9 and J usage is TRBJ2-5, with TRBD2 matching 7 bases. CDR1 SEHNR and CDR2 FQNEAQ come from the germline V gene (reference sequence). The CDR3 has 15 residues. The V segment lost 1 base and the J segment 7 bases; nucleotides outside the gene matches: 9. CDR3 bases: TGTGCCAGCAGCTTAGAGACTCCGGGGGGAGGGACCCAGTACTTC. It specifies CASSLETPGGGTQYF.

CDR3 residues: CASSLLAGVNGELFF. Here the CDR3 DNA reads TGTGCCAGCAGTTTACTAGCGGGGGTAAACGGGGAGCTGTTTTTT. This sequence joins TRBV27 and TRBJ2-2; 10 bases fit TRBD2. The CDR3 has 15 residues. CDR1 MNHEY and CDR2 SMNVEV come from the germline V gene (reference sequence). Germline trimming cut 2 bases from V and 7 bases from J; bases unmatched to any gene: 4.

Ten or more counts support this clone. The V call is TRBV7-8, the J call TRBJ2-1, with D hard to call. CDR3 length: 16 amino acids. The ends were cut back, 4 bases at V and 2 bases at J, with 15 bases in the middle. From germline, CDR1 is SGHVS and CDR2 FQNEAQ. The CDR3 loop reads CASSSPPWQAYNEQFF. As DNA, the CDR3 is TGTGCCAGCAGCTCCCCCCCTTGGCAGGCCTACAATGAGCAGTTCTTC.